A selection of T cell receptor beta chains follows, all from one sample in a study of T-cell reconstitution after alpha-beta-depleted transplantation in children. Each CDR3 protein is one row after TCRdb ran MiXCR on the PCR reads. The table shows some 290,000 distinct CDR3 sequences, with nearly 10% occurring only once. The input for sequencing was PBMCs from the stem cell graft donor, taken from the stem cell graft. Source of these receptors: a human donor who donated a stem cell graft to a child with SCID. Each CDR3 is given with its conserved first and last residue. The D gene is left open where the match is weak. For some rows the clone size is stated as once, few or many, or as a class when expanded; others skip it.

v_gene: TRBV5-1; d_gene: -; abundance: -; j_gene: TRBJ2-3; CDR3aa: CASSPDPEYTQYF; CDR3nt: TGCGCCAGCAGCCCGGACCCGGAGTATACGCAGTATTTT
v_gene: TRBV5-1; d_gene: -; abundance: -; j_gene: TRBJ1-2; CDR3aa: CASSLGGPHGYTF; CDR3nt: TGCGCCAGCAGCTTGGGTGGCCCTCACGGCTACACCTTC
v_gene: TRBV11-2; d_gene: TRBD1; abundance: few; j_gene: TRBJ1-1; CDR3aa: CASRRGQGGTEAFF; CDR3nt: TGTGCCAGCAGGCGGGGACAGGGGGGGACTGAAGCTTTCTTT
v_gene: TRBV16; d_gene: TRBD1; abundance: -; j_gene: TRBJ2-7; CDR3aa: CASSLTRQGSAEQYF; CDR3nt: TGTGCCAGCAGCCTAACCCGACAGGGATCTGCAGAGCAGTACTTC
v_gene: TRBV12-3/TRBV12-4; d_gene: -; abundance: few; j_gene: TRBJ2-1; CDR3aa: CASSFGVSGGNEQFF; CDR3nt: TGTGCCAGCAGTTTCGGTGTAAGTGGGGGCAATGAGCAGTTCTTC
v_gene: TRBV5-1; d_gene: TRBD2; abundance: -; j_gene: TRBJ2-1; CDR3aa: CASSPTGTSGGSPRSRNEQFF; CDR3nt: TGCGCCAGCAGCCCGACCGGGACTAGCGGGGGGTCCCCCAGGTCGAGGAATGAGCAGTTCTTC
v_gene: TRBV12-5; d_gene: -; abundance: once; j_gene: TRBJ2-3; CDR3aa: CASGLEVGTQYF; CDR3nt: TGTGCTAGTGGTTTGGAGGTTGGTACGCAGTATTTT
v_gene: TRBV7-3; d_gene: TRBD1; abundance: -; j_gene: TRBJ2-1; CDR3aa: CASSAQGGGEQFF; CDR3nt: TGTGCCAGCAGCGCACAGGGGGGTGGTGAGCAGTTCTTC
v_gene: TRBV12-5; d_gene: -; abundance: many; j_gene: TRBJ2-1; CDR3aa: CASGLVTEQFF; CDR3nt: TGTGCTAGTGGTTTGGTCACTGAGCAGTTCTTC
v_gene: TRBV5-6; d_gene: -; abundance: few; j_gene: TRBJ2-1; CDR3aa: CASSLQYEQFF; CDR3nt: TGTGCCAGCAGCCTACAGTACGAGCAGTTCTTC
v_gene: TRBV29-1; d_gene: -; abundance: -; j_gene: TRBJ2-1; CDR3aa: CSADGNEQFF; CDR3nt: TGCAGCGCTGACGGCAATGAGCAGTTCTTC
v_gene: TRBV5-1; d_gene: -; abundance: few; j_gene: TRBJ2-3; CDR3aa: CASSLVLGWSTDTQYF; CDR3nt: TGCGCCAGCAGCTTGGTCCTCGGCTGGAGCACAGATACGCAGTATTTT
v_gene: TRBV11-2; d_gene: -; abundance: few; j_gene: TRBJ2-2; CDR3aa: CASSLDAAAVTGELFF; CDR3nt: TGTGCCAGCAGCTTAGACGCCGCCGCGGTGACCGGGGAGCTGTTTTTT
v_gene: TRBV4-2; d_gene: -; abundance: -; j_gene: TRBJ2-5; CDR3aa: CASSQGGAQEETQYF; CDR3nt: TGTGCCAGCAGCCAAGGCGGGGCCCAAGAAGAGACCCAGTACTTC
v_gene: TRBV6-5; d_gene: TRBD1; abundance: few; j_gene: TRBJ1-2; CDR3aa: CASSYTTGSGYTF; CDR3nt: TGTGCCAGCAGTTACACGACAGGGTCGGGCTACACCTTC
v_gene: TRBV3-1; d_gene: -; abundance: few; j_gene: TRBJ1-1; CDR3aa: CASGSYEAFF; CDR3nt: TGTGCCAGCGGCTCCTATGAAGCTTTCTTT
v_gene: TRBV5-1; d_gene: -; abundance: -; j_gene: TRBJ2-3; CDR3aa: CASSLRLEPSTDTQYF; CDR3nt: TGCGCCAGCAGCTTGCGACTGGAGCCTAGCACAGATACGCAGTATTTT
v_gene: TRBV3-1; d_gene: -; abundance: few; j_gene: TRBJ2-3; CDR3aa: CASSQDRDYTQYF; CDR3nt: TGTGCCAGCAGCCAAGATCGGGACTATACGCAGTATTTT
v_gene: TRBV7-8; d_gene: -; abundance: many; j_gene: TRBJ2-5; CDR3aa: CASSLKYNFEETQYF; CDR3nt: TGTGCCAGCAGCTTAAAGTATAATTTCGAAGAGACCCAGTACTTC
v_gene: TRBV12-3/TRBV12-4; d_gene: -; abundance: -; j_gene: TRBJ2-3; CDR3aa: CASSLPRMGLTDTQYF; CDR3nt: TGTGCCAGCAGTCTACCCAGGATGGGACTCACAGATACGCAGTATTTT
v_gene: TRBV5-1; d_gene: TRBD2; abundance: -; j_gene: TRBJ2-1; CDR3aa: CASSLVLAGKNNEQFF; CDR3nt: TGCGCCAGCAGCTTGGTTTTAGCGGGGAAGAACAATGAGCAGTTCTTC
v_gene: TRBV5-6; d_gene: -; abundance: -; j_gene: TRBJ2-5; CDR3aa: CASSLVSAFGGRETQYF; CDR3nt: TGTGCCAGCAGCTTGGTGTCAGCATTCGGGGGTAGAGAGACCCAGTACTTC
v_gene: TRBV5-5; d_gene: -; abundance: many; j_gene: TRBJ1-5; CDR3aa: CASSLLSGGQPQHF; CDR3nt: TGTGCCAGCAGCTTGTTATCCGGGGGCCAGCCCCAGCATTTT